The subject of this entry is one T cell receptor (beta chain). The table came from immunoSEQ multiplex PCR; TCRdb's copy has only in-frame clones and leaves some out. Of about 86,000 clones listed, around 94% are singletons. V lost 7 bases, J lost 3 bases, and 18 bases lay in between. The CDR3 sequence is 15 residues long. Germline V gene lookup returns CDR1 LNHDA and CDR2 SQIVND (reference sequence). This entry comes from a study of control samples from healthy donors and cancer patients. The chain uses TRBV19 and TRBJ1-2; tentatively, D is TRBD1 (5 bases). This receptor was taken from a woman under 30 in good health. Sequenced: blood. The CDR3 protein is CASTRGAQSHYGYTF. In DNA, the CDR3 is TGTGCCAGTACGCGCGGGGCGCAATCCCACTATGGCTACACCTTC.